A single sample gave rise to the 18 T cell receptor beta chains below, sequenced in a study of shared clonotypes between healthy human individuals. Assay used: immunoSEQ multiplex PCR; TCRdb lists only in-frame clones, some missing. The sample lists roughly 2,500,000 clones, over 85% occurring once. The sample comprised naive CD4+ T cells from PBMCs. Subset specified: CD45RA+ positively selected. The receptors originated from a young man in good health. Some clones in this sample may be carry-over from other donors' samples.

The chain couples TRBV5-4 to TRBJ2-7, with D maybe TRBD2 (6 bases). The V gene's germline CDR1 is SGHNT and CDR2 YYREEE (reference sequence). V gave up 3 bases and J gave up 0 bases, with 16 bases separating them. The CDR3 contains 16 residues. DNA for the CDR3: TGTGCCAGCAGCTCCCCGGCTCGGCGGGACTCCTACGAGCAGTACTTC. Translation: CASSSPARRDSYEQYF.

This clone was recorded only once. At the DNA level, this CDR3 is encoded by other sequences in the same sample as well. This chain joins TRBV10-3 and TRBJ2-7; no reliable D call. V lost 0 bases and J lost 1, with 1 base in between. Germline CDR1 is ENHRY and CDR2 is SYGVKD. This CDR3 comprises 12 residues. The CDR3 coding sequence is TGTGCCATCAGTGAGTCGTCCTACGAGCAGTACTTC. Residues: CAISESSYEQYF.

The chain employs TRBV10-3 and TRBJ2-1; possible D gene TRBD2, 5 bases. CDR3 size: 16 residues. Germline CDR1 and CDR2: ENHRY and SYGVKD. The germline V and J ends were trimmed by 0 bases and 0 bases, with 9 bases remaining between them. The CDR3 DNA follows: TGTGCCATCAGTGAGTCGGACTCGAGCTCCTACAATGAGCAGTTCTTC. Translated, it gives CAISESDSSSYNEQFF.

CDR3 bases: TGTGCCAGCAGCTTCGGCGGGAGTAGCGGGGAGCTGTTTTTT. Translated: CASSFGGSSGELFF. The chain has TRBV7-9 and TRBJ2-2; 7 bases are a match to TRBD2. Germline V gene sequence: CDR1 SEHNR, CDR2 FQNEAQ (reference sequence). This CDR3 is built from 14 residues. Trimming removed 3 bases from V and 7 bases from J; junction bases left unmatched: 5.

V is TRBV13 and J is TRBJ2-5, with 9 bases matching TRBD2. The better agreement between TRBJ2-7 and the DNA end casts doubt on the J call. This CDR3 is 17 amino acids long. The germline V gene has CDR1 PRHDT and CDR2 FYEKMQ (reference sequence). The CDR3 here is CASELAGEGVADYEQYF. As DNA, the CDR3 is TGTGCCAGCGAATTAGCGGGAGAGGGGGTAGCTGACTACGAGCAGTACTTC.

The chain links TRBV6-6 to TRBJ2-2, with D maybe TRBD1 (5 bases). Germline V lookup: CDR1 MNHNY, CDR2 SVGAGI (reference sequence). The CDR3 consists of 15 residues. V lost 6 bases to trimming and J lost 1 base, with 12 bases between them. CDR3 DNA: TGTGCCAGCAGGTCCGACAGAGTGAACACCGGGGAGCTGTTTTTT. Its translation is CASRSDRVNTGELFF.

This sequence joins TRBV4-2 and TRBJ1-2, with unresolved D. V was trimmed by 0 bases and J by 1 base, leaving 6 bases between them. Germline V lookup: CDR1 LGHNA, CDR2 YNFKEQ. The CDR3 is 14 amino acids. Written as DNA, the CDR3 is TGTGCCAGCAGCCAAGATACACGTAACTATGGCTACACCTTC. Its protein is CASSQDTRNYGYTF.

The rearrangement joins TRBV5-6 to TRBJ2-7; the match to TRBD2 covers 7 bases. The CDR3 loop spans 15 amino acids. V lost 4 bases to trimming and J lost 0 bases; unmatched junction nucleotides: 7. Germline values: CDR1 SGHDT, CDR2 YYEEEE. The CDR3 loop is CASSAGLGDSYEQYF. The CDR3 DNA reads TGTGCCAGCAGCGCTGGACTAGGGGACTCCTACGAGCAGTACTTC.

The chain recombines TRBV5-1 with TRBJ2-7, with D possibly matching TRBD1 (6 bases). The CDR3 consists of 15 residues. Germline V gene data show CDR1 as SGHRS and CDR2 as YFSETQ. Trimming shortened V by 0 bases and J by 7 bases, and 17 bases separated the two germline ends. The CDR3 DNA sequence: TGCGCCAGCAGCTTGGAGGGGACAACAAGTGGGGAGCAGTACTTC. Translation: CASSLEGTTSGEQYF.

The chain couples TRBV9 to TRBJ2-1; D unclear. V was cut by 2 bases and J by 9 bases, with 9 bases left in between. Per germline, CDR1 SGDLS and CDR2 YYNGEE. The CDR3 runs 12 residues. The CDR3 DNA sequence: TGTGCCAGCAGCGTGGGTTGGGGTGAGCAGTTCTTC. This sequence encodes CASSVGWGEQFF.

CDR3 region: CAISESGLAGSYNEQFF. The CDR3, as DNA: TGTGCCATCAGTGAGTCGGGACTAGCGGGATCCTACAATGAGCAGTTCTTC. The chain combines TRBV10-3 with TRBJ2-1; 13 nucleotides match TRBD2. The germline V gene has CDR1 ENHRY and CDR2 SYGVKD. With V trimmed by 0 bases and J by 1 base, 0 bases remained unmatched. This CDR3 spans 17 amino acids.

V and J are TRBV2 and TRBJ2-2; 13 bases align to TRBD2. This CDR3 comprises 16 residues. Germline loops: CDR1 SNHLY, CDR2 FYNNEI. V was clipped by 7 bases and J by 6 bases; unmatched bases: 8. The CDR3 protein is CASKTGLAGVSGELFF. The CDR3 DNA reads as TGTGCCAGCAAGACTGGACTAGCGGGAGTTTCCGGGGAGCTGTTTTTT.

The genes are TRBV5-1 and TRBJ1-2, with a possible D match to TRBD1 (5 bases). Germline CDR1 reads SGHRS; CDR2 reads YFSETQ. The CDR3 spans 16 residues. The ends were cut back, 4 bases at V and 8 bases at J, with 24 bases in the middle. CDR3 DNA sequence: TGCGCCAGCAGCCTCATCGATCTGAGGTCGGGGCGGGGCTACACCTTC. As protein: CASSLIDLRSGRGYTF.

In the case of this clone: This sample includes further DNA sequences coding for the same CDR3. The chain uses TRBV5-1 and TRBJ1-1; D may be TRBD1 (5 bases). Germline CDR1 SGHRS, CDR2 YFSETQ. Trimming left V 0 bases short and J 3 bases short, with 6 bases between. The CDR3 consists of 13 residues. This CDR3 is CASSLGQHTEAFF. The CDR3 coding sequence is TGCGCCAGCAGCTTGGGACAGCACACTGAAGCTTTCTTT.

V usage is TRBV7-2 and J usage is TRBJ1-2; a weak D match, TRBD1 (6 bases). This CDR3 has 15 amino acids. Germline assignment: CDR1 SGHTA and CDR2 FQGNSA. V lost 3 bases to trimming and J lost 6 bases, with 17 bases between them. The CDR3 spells CASSFYGQRGDGYTF. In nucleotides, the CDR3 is TGTGCCAGCAGCTTCTACGGACAGCGGGGGGATGGCTACACCTTC.

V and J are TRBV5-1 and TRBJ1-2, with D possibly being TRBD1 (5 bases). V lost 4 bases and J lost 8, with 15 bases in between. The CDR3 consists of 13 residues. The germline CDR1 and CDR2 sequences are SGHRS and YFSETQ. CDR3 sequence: CASSPEGSRGYTF. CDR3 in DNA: TGCGCCAGCAGCCCAGAGGGGTCGCGGGGCTACACCTTC.

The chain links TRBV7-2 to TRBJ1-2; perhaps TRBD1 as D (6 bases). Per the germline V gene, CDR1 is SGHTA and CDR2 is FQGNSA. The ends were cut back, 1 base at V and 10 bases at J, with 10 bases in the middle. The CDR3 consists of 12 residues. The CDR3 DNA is TGTGCCAGCAGCTTAGTACAGGGAGACTACACCTTC. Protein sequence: CASSLVQGDYTF.

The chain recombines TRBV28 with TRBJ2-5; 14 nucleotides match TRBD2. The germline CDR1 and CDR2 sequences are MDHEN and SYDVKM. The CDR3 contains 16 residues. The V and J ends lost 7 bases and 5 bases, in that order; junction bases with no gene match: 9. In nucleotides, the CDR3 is TGTGCCAGCAACCGAGGGACTAGCGGGAGTTGGGAGACCCAGTACTTC. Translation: CASNRGTSGSWETQYF.